This record covers a single T cell receptor (beta chain). The sample is drawn from a study of blood T cells in healthy people across ages. With a J-beta primer mix and a sample-barcoded 5' primer, a second PCR ran 7 to 11 cycles. TCRdb re-analysed the 5' RACE reads in MiXCR, keeping a single row per CDR3 protein. The sample shows some 1,500,000 distinct CDR3 sequences, approximately 43% of them seen only once. V shed 1 base and J shed 7 bases, with 15 bases lying between them. CDR3 length: 15 residues. Germline V gene data show CDR1 as MGHDK and CDR2 as SYGVNS. The sequence came from a woman younger than 35 in good health. The chain employs TRBV25-1 and TRBJ2-3; D perhaps matches TRBD2 (6 bases). The sample was blood. The CDR3: CASSESGGAEHTQYF. As DNA, the CDR3 is TGTGCCAGCAGTGAATCTGGAGGGGCTGAGCATACGCAGTATTTT.